Reported below is one TCR beta chain. Clones were sequenced by immunoSEQ multiplex PCR, and TCRdb holds only the in-frame ones, with some missing. The sample consists of about 20,000 clones, approximately 85% of them appearing once. This record comes from a study of OX40 agonist ivuxolimab in advanced cancers. Germline loops: CDR1 SGHVS, CDR2 FNYEAQ. The CDR3 runs 13 residues. Trimming removed 6 bases from V and 4 bases from J, with 11 bases in between. The sequence came from an adult with an advanced solid tumor such as melanoma, head and neck, liver or kidney cancer. The source was CD4+ or CD8+ T cells sorted from blood, collected in a trial of the OX40 agonist ivuxolimab. V and J are TRBV7-6 and TRBJ2-3; D may be TRBD2 (6 bases). Written as DNA, the CDR3 is TGTGCCAGCAGGCCTGGGGGGTCAGATACGCAGTATTTT. It codes for CASRPGGSDTQYF.